This section outlines one T cell receptor beta chain sequence together with its context. In the original workflow: The assay estimated nucleated cells by amplifying reference gene primers. Some clones are missing from TCRdb's copy, which holds only in-frame ones; the method was immunoSEQ multiplex PCR. The DNA gave D and trimming, while V, J and clone size come from that table. The profile covers approximately 430,000 clones, with 86% appearing a single time and around 1.4% taken by the ten largest. These data belong to a study of blood T cell repertoires in COVID-19. Across the whole study: Sites across the United States, Italy and Spain contributed samples from acute and convalescent COVID-19. T cells, B-cell-depleted T cells, or PBMCs provided the cDNA or gDNA that served as material.

The V gene lost 2 bases and the J gene lost 1 base, with 6 bases spanning the gap. Germline CDR1 is MNHEY and CDR2 is SVGAGI. The CDR3 totals 13 residues. The chain has TRBV6-5 and TRBJ2-7, with D possibly TRBD1 on 5 matching bases. Sequenced input: peripheral blood. The clonotype was recovered from a woman aged 25-40 years with active or convalescent COVID-19. The CDR3 protein is CASSYRGSYEQYF. In DNA, the CDR3 is TGTGCCAGCAGTTACAGGGGTTCCTACGAGCAGTACTTC.